The 30 T cell receptor beta chains reported below all come from one sample, sequenced in a study of CDR3 diversity in severe acne. TCRdb ran MiXCR on the PCR reads and lists one entry per CDR3 protein. The sample holds some 84,000 distinct CDR3 sequences, around half seen once. The specimen was blood. The receptors come from a male donor in good health, serving as a control.

This clonotype was seen at least ten times. This chain links TRBV27 with TRBJ1-2; TRBD1 aligns across 7 bases. V shed 3 bases, J shed 4 bases, and the junction held 2 bases outside the gene matches. The V gene's germline CDR1 is MNHEY and CDR2 SMNVEV (reference sequence). This CDR3 is built from 13 residues. The CDR3 nucleotides read TGTGCCAGCAGTTTTCGACAGGGCTATGGCTACACCTTC. It specifies CASSFRQGYGYTF.

This clonotype was seen ten or more times. This chain links TRBV20-1 with TRBJ2-1, with 10 nucleotides matching TRBD2. The J segment lost 3 bases and the V segment lost 4 bases, leaving 3 bases of the junction unmatched. The CDR3 is 14 amino acids. Germline V gives CDR1 DFQATT, CDR2 SNEGSKA (reference sequence). The CDR3 is CSATGTSDYNEQFF. The CDR3 DNA follows: TGCAGTGCTACCGGGACTAGCGACTACAATGAGCAGTTCTTC.

The V and J genes are TRBV11-2 and TRBJ2-2; 10 bases are shared with TRBD2. The germline V gene encodes CDR1 SGHAT and CDR2 FQNNGV. Trimming at V came to 2 bases and at J to 7 bases, leaving 4 bases not matched to a gene. This CDR3 region has 15 residues. The CDR3 protein is CASSLRAGGFGELFF. The CDR3 DNA reads as TGTGCCAGCAGCTTAAGAGCGGGAGGGTTCGGGGAGCTGTTTTTT.

The rearrangement uses TRBV2 and TRBJ1-1; D perhaps matches TRBD1 (5 bases). Trimming shortened V by 4 bases and J by 6 bases, and 12 bases separated the two germline ends. The CDR3 is 13 residues long. The germline V gene has CDR1 SNHLY and CDR2 FYNNEI. In DNA, the CDR3 is TGTGCCAGCAGTGGTGGCAGGGTTGCTGAAGCTTTCTTT. The encoded protein is CASSGGRVAEAFF.

This clonotype was seen only a few times. V and J are TRBV10-3 and TRBJ1-1; tentative D call: TRBD1 (6 bases). Germline V lookup: CDR1 ENHRY, CDR2 SYGVKD. The CDR3 has 13 residues. With 4 bases removed from V and 6 bases from J, the gap between germline ends came to 12 bases. CDR3 sequence: CAISGTGLPEAFF. The CDR3 region has the DNA TGTGCCATCAGTGGCACAGGGTTGCCTGAAGCTTTCTTT.

This clonotype was seen repeatedly, ten times or more. The CDR3, as DNA: TGTGCCACCTACTCTTCGGTCGACTGGGCCTACGAGCAGTACTTC. Protein product: CATYSSVDWAYEQYF. The V call is TRBV24-1, the J call TRBJ2-7; D not resolved. Per germline, CDR1 KGHDR and CDR2 SFDVKD. The CDR3 runs to 15 residues. V was cut by 9 bases and J by 2 bases, with 19 bases left in between.

The V gene is TRBV7-6, the J gene TRBJ2-7; D ambiguous. Germline V gene data show CDR1 as SGHVS and CDR2 as FNYEAQ. CDR3 length: 13 amino acids. Trimming took off 3 bases at V and 3 bases at J, with 9 bases between the two ends. The CDR3 sequence: CASSLRQNYEQYF. CDR3 bases: TGTGCCAGCAGCTTGCGGCAGAACTACGAGCAGTACTTC. The full variable domain, rest sourced from reference TRBV7-6 and TRBJ2-7, is GAGVSQSPRYKVTKRGQDVALRCDPISGHVSLYWYRQALGQGPEFLTYFNYEAQQDKSGLPNDRFSAERPEGSISTLTIQRTEQRDSAMYRCASSLRQNYEQYFGPGTRLTVT.

This clonotype was seen a handful of times. The chain combines TRBV20-1 with TRBJ1-2; D unresolved. CDR1 DFQATT and CDR2 SNEGSKA come from the germline V gene (reference sequence). The V end lost 3 bases, the J end lost 5 bases, and 7 bases lay between the germline ends. This CDR3 region has 11 residues. CDR3: CSASIGYGYTF. CDR3 in DNA: TGCAGTGCTAGTATCGGGTATGGCTACACCTTC.

On this clonotype: One base away lies a much larger clone, so this may be a sequencing read error. The chain employs TRBV5-6 and TRBJ1-4, with 9 bases lining up with TRBD1. Germline loops: CDR1 SGHDT, CDR2 YYEEEE. This CDR3 is built from 15 residues. The CDR3 region has the DNA TGTGCCAGCAGCTGGGGAACAGGGGGCGATGAAAAACTGTTGTTT. Translated: CASSWGTGGDEKLLF. The variable domain in full, with the rest retrieved from reference TRBV5-6 and TRBJ1-4, is DAGVTQSPTHLIKTRGQQVTLRCSPKSGHDTVSWYQQALGQGPQFIFQYYEEEERQRGNFPDRFSGHQFPNYSSELNVNALLLGDSALYLCASSWGTGGDEKLLFGSGTQLSVL.

There are many counts of this clonotype. This sequence joins TRBV28 and TRBJ2-7; 8 bases align to TRBD1. J lost 3 bases, V lost 10 bases, and 8 bases had no gene match. The CDR3 sequence is 13 residues long. Germline V gives CDR1 MDHEN, CDR2 SYDVKM. In nucleotides, the CDR3 is TGTGCCATTGCGGACAGGGCACTCTACGAGCAGTACTTC. Translated: CAIADRALYEQYF.

The table lists this clonotype with many counts. V is TRBV7-9 and J is TRBJ2-5, with 10 bases that match TRBD1. CDR3 length: 15 amino acids. Germline loops: CDR1 SEHNR, CDR2 FQNEAQ (reference sequence). Unmatched junction bases numbered 3, after V lost 5 bases and J lost 0 bases. The CDR3 reads CASSGQGDYQETQYF. CDR3 bases: TGTGCCAGCAGCGGACAGGGGGATTACCAAGAGACCCAGTACTTC.

This clonotype was detected once. The rearrangement links TRBV20-1 to TRBJ2-1; the D gene is possibly TRBD1 (5 bases). Trimming cost V 1 base and J 8 bases, with 6 bases left between them. Germline values: CDR1 DFQATT, CDR2 SNEGSKA (reference sequence). The CDR3 spans 11 residues. The CDR3 DNA is TGCAGTGCTAGAGTAGGGGATGAGCAGTTCTTC. This translates into CSARVGDEQFF.

This clonotype was seen a handful of times. V is TRBV10-3 and J is TRBJ1-5; D is ambiguous. Trimming left V 11 bases short and J 4 bases short, with 21 bases between. Germline values: CDR1 ENHRY, CDR2 SYGVKD. This CDR3 region has 15 residues. The CDR3 reads CASSHAADQNQPQHF. The CDR3 DNA follows: TGTGCCTCCTCTCACGCGGCCGACCAGAATCAGCCCCAGCATTTT.

The chain couples TRBV11-1 to TRBJ1-1, with 8 nucleotides matching TRBD1. Germline CDR1 SGHAT, CDR2 FQDESV (reference sequence). The J segment lost 5 bases and the V segment lost 3 bases, leaving 8 bases of the junction unmatched. The CDR3 covers 15 residues. The CDR3 is CASSLASRGQTEAFF. The CDR3 coding sequence is TGTGCCAGCAGCTTGGCTAGCAGGGGGCAAACTGAAGCTTTCTTT.

As for this clonotype: The junction differs from germline at one of its ends, possibly a read error. V and J are TRBV10-3 and TRBJ1-6, with TRBD1 matching 9 bases. The length of the CDR3 is 16 residues. Germline assignment: CDR1 ENHRY and CDR2 SYGVKD. For the CDR3, the DNA is TGTGCCAGCAGTTACCCTTACAGGGGGCTGGATTCACCCCTCCACTTT. Encoded protein: CASSYPYRGLDSPLHF.

This clonotype occurred once. The rearrangement uses TRBV24-1 and TRBJ1-3; 8 positions match TRBD1. CDR3 size: 13 residues. Germline V gives CDR1 KGHDR, CDR2 SFDVKD. Germline trimming cut 9 bases from V and 1 base from J; bases unmatched to any gene: 1. CDR3 nucleotide sequence: TGTGCCACCCAGGGGGCGTCTGGAAACACCATATATTTT. Amino acids: CATQGASGNTIYF.

In its sample, this clonotype was seen a few times. This rearrangement joins TRBV7-9 to TRBJ1-2; D is unresolved. Looked up from germline, CDR1 is SEHNR and CDR2 is FQNEAQ (reference sequence). Trimming took 2 bases from V and 3 from J, leaving 4 bases between them. The CDR3 covers 12 residues. CDR3 in DNA: TGTGCCAGCAGCTTACAGGACTATGGCTACACCTTC. Translated, it gives CASSLQDYGYTF.

The chain couples TRBV20-1 to TRBJ1-2; D is perhaps TRBD1 (6 bases). Trimming pared 0 bases from V and 8 bases from J, leaving 13 bases between. Looked up from germline, CDR1 is DFQATT and CDR2 is SNEGSKA (reference sequence). This CDR3 region has 13 residues. CDR3: CSARDRPTGGYTF. The CDR3 DNA reads as TGCAGTGCTAGAGATAGGCCCACAGGGGGCTACACCTTC.

As for this clonotype: At one of its ends the junction is not consistent with the germline gene, which may arise from a read error. The V gene is TRBV5-5, the J gene TRBJ1-1; TRBD1 is a possible D gene (5 bases). The germline CDR1 and CDR2 sequences are SGHKS and YYEKEE (reference sequence). This CDR3 has 16 amino acids. CDR3 bases: TGCGCCAGCAGCTTGTATCCTCAGGGAATGAACACTGAAGCTTTCTTT. Protein sequence: CASSLYPQGMNTEAFF.

This clonotype was detected only a few times. The V and J genes are TRBV20-1 and TRBJ2-7, with TRBD1 identical over 8 bases. Germline V gives CDR1 DFQATT, CDR2 SNEGSKA (reference sequence). The junction had 8 bases not matched to a gene; V was cut back by 5 bases and J by 5 bases. CDR3 length equals 13 residues. As DNA, the CDR3 is TGCAGTGCTGAAGACAGGGGTCGACACGAGCAGTACTTC. This gives the protein CSAEDRGRHEQYF.

In regard to this clonotype: An end of the junction differs from the germline gene, which may be a read error. This rearrangement joins TRBV9 to TRBJ2-3; no reliable D call. The CDR3 extends over 13 amino acids. CDR1 is SGDLS, CDR2 YYNGEE, per germline. CDR3 sequence: CASSSRAMDTQYF. The CDR3 DNA is TGTGCTAGCAGCTCCCGGGCGATGGATACGCAGTATTTT.

This clonotype was seen once. The CDR3 ends on some other residue instead of the conserved phenylalanine or tryptophan, so this is likely a read error. The J gene is TRBJ1-1, the V gene TRBV20-1; no firm D call. There are 12 residues in the CDR3. The V gene's germline CDR1 is DFQATT and CDR2 SNEGSKA (reference sequence). The V end lost 3 bases, the J end lost 2 bases, and 7 bases lay between the germline ends. The CDR3 sequence: CSARDGNTEAFL. The CDR3 DNA follows: TGCAGTGCTAGGGACGGAAACACTGAAGCTTTCCTT.

This clonotype turned up a few times. The V and J genes are TRBV30 and TRBJ2-5; 10 bases line up with TRBD1. In germline, CDR1 is GTSNPN, CDR2 SVGIG (reference sequence). Trimming cost V 3 bases and J 5 bases; bases outside gene matches: 9. The CDR3 is 15 residues long. The CDR3 reads CAWSPGQGLSETQYF. The CDR3 nucleotides are TGTGCCTGGAGCCCGGGACAGGGGTTGTCGGAGACCCAGTACTTC.

This clonotype rates as medium-sized (0.01 to 0.1%). Here the CDR3 reads CASSFSSGANVLTF. The CDR3 region has the DNA TGCGCCAGCAGTTTTTCATCTGGGGCCAACGTCCTGACTTTC. The chain carries TRBV10-2 and TRBJ2-6; D uncertain. Germline V CDR1 and CDR2: WSHSY, SAAADI. Trimming cost V 5 bases and J 1 base, with 6 bases left between them. The length of the CDR3 is 14 residues.

This clonotype has just one count. Just one base apart from a much larger clone, this may be a read error. The genes are TRBV19 and TRBJ1-1; 11 nucleotides align to TRBD1. The CDR3 has 15 amino acids. CDR1 and CDR2 (germline): LNHDA, SQIVND (reference sequence). Here the CDR3 DNA reads TGTGCCAGTGGTATAGGGGGGACAGGGGGCACTGAAGCTTTCTTT. Translated: CASGIGGTGGTEAFF.

There are many counts of this clonotype. The chain recombines TRBV20-1 with TRBJ2-5, with D possibly matching TRBD1 (6 bases). Trimming cost V 4 bases and J 3 bases, with 9 bases left between them. Germline V lookup: CDR1 DFQATT, CDR2 SNEGSKA (reference sequence). This CDR3 is built from 12 residues. The CDR3 here is CSANREEETQYF. In nucleotides, the CDR3 is TGCAGTGCTAACAGGGAAGAAGAGACCCAGTACTTC.

The V gene is TRBV30, the J gene TRBJ2-5; D unclear. Trimming took off 3 bases at V and 1 base at J, with 0 bases between the two ends. The CDR3 consists of 10 residues. Germline loops: CDR1 GTSNPN, CDR2 SVGIG (reference sequence). CDR3 coding DNA: TGTGCCTGGAGCCAAGAGACCCAGTACTTC. Its protein product is CAWSQETQYF.

There are many counts of this clonotype. The rearrangement links TRBV6-1 to TRBJ2-1; tentatively, D is TRBD1 (6 bases). Germline V lookup: CDR1 MNHNS, CDR2 SASEGT. The CDR3 totals 16 residues. V was clipped by 5 bases and J by 4 bases, with 18 bases between them. In nucleotides, the CDR3 is TGTGCCAGCAGTCCATGGGGGCCCCCTCGATACAATGAGCAGTTCTTC. It specifies CASSPWGPPRYNEQFF.

Many counts were recorded for this clonotype. V is TRBV5-1 and J is TRBJ2-2; perhaps TRBD2 as D (5 bases). The CDR3 loop spans 16 amino acids. The V and J ends lost 1 base and 0 bases respectively, with 10 bases between them. Germline V CDR1 and CDR2: SGHRS, YFSETQ. CDR3 in DNA: TGCGCCAGCAGCTTGACGGGGAAGCCGAACACCGGGGAGCTGTTTTTT. Protein product: CASSLTGKPNTGELFF.

The sample holds many counts of this clonotype. The rearrangement joins TRBV13 to TRBJ1-3, with 9 nucleotides matching TRBD1. This CDR3 is built from 17 residues. Germline CDR1 is PRHDT and CDR2 is FYEKMQ (reference sequence). Trimming cost V 0 bases and J 0 bases; bases outside gene matches: 3. The CDR3 spells CASSLGQGAYSGNTIYF. The CDR3 DNA reads TGTGCCAGCAGCTTAGGACAGGGGGCATACTCTGGAAACACCATATATTTT.